Only a few counts were recorded for the clone carrying this T cell receptor beta chain. Its antigen is unidentified. This entry belongs to a study of CD8 T cells in ankylosing spondylitis. Study observations and caveats: A TCR beta motif made of several highly homologous variants seemed typical of ankylosing spondylitis blood. Disease-associated clones were reportedly significantly overrepresented in matched ankylosing spondylitis synovial fluid.

TCRdb re-called the 5' RACE reads with MiXCR, one entry per CDR3 protein. The sample consists of about 210,000 distinct CDR3 sequences, approximately 7.3% of them appearing once. The V end lost 1 base, the J end lost 6 bases, and 5 bases lay between the germline ends. CDR1 is LGHNA and CDR2 is YSLEER in the germline V gene. This CDR3 region has 12 residues. V gene TRBV4-3 combines with J gene TRBJ2-3, with D hard to call. The clonotype originates from a male donor with ankylosing spondylitis. Sequenced material: blood, either unsorted or a sorted T cell fraction (not recorded which). CDR3 loop: CASSQGVDTQYF. The DNA of the CDR3 is TGCGCCAGCAGCCAAGGAGTGGATACGCAGTATTTT.